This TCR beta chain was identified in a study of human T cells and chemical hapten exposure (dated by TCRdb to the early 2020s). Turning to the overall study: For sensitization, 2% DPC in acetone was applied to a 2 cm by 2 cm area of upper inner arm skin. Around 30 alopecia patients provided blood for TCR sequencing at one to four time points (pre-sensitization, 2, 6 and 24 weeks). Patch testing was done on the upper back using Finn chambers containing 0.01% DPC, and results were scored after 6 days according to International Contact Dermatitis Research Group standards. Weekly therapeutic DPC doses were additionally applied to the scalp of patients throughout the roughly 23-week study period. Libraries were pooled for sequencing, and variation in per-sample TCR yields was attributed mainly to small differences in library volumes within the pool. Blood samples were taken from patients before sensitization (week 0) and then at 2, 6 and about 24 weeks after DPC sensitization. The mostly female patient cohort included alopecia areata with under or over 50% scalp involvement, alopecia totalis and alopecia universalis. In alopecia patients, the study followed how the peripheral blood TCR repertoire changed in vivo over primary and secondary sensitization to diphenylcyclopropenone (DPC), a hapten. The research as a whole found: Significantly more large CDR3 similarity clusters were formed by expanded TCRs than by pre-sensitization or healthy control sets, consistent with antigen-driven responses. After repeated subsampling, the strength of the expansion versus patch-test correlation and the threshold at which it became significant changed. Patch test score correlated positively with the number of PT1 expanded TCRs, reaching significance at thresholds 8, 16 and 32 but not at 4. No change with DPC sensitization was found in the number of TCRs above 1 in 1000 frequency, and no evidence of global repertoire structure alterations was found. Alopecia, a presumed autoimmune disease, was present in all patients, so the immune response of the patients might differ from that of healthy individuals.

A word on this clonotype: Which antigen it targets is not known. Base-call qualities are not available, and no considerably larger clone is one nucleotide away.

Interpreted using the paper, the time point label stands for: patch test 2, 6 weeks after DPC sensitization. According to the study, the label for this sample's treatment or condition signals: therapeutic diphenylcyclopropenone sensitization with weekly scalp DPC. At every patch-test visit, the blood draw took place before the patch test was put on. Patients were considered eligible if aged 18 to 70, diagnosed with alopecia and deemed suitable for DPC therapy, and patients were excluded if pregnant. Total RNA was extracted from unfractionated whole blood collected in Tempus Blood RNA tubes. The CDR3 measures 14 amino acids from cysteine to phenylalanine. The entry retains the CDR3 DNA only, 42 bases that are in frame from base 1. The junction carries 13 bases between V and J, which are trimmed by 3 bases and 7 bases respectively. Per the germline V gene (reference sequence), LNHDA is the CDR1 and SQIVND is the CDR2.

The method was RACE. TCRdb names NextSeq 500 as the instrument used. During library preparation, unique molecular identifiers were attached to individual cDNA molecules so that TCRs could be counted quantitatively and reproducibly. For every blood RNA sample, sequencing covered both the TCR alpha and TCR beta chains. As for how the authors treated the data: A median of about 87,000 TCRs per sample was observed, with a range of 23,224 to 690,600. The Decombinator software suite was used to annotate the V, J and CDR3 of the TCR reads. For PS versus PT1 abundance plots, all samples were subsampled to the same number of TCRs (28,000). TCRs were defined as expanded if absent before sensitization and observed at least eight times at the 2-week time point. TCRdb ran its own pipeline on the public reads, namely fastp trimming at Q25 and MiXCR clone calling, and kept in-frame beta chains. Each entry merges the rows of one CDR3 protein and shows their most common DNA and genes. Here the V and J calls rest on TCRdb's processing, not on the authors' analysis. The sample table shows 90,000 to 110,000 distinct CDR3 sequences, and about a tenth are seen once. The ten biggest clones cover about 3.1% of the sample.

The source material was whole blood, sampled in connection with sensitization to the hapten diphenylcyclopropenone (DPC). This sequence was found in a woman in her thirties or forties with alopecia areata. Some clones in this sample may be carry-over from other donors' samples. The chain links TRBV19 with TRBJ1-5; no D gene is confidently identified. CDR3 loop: CASSMETEDQPQHF. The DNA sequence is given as TGTGCCAGTAGTATGGAAACCGAGGACCAGCCCCAGCATTTT.